Below, 26 T cell receptor beta chains from the same sample are listed, as sequenced in a study of blood T cell repertoires in COVID-19. Here immunoSEQ multiplex PCR was the method, and the copy in TCRdb shows in-frame clones only, minus some. The profile shows 280,000 or so clones, roughly 89% of them singletons. The sequencing input was PBMCs or T cells enriched from blood (not recorded which). The receptors were sampled from a woman aged 40-49 years who had recovered from COVID-19.

This chain joins TRBV3-1 (or the pseudogene TRBV3-2) and TRBJ2-5, with TRBD1 as a possible D gene (5 bases). CDR1 is LGHDT, CDR2 YNNKEL, per germline (reference sequence). V was shortened by 1 base and J by 3 bases, with 9 bases between the two germline ends. CDR3 length: 14 amino acids. For the CDR3, the DNA is TGTGCCAGCAGCCAAGCGGGCAGGGAAGAGACCCAGTACTTC. Translated: CASSQAGREETQYF.

This chain links TRBV11-1 with TRBJ2-3, with 9 positions matching TRBD1. This CDR3 region has 15 residues. Germline assignment: CDR1 SGHAT and CDR2 FQDESV (reference sequence). With V trimmed by 8 bases and J by 0 bases, 6 bases remained unmatched. CDR3 sequence: CASQRGQGSTDTQYF. The CDR3 nucleotides are TGTGCCAGCCAGCGCGGACAGGGGAGCACAGATACGCAGTATTTT.

The V call is TRBV27, the J call TRBJ1-4; D is ambiguous. Germline CDR1 is MNHEY and CDR2 is SMNVEV (reference sequence). This CDR3 region has 15 residues. Trimming took 2 bases from V and 8 from J, leaving 15 bases between them. This CDR3 is CASSLSSGWNEKLFF. CDR3 coding DNA: TGTGCCAGCAGTTTAAGTTCAGGTTGGAACGAAAAACTGTTTTTT.

The chain carries TRBV18 and TRBJ2-7; TRBD1 is a possible D gene (5 bases). Germline V gene sequence: CDR1 KGHSH, CDR2 LQKENI. There are 13 residues in the CDR3. Between the trimmed V and J ends, which lost 3 bases and 2 bases, there was a span of 8 bases. The CDR3 sequence is CASSPQGTYEQYF. The CDR3 nucleotides are TGTGCCAGCTCACCTCAGGGCACCTACGAGCAGTACTTC.

This rearrangement joins TRBV5-5 to TRBJ2-3; a weak D match, TRBD2 (6 bases). The CDR3 extends over 15 amino acids. Germline V lookup: CDR1 SGHKS, CDR2 YYEKEE (reference sequence). Trimming stripped 4 bases from V and 1 base from J, with 13 bases between. The CDR3 DNA is TGTGCCAGCAGCCCCGGGAGAAGGGGCACAGATACGCAGTATTTT. As protein: CASSPGRRGTDTQYF.

This clone was observed a single time. This chain uses TRBV27 with TRBJ1-1; D gene ambiguous. This CDR3 contains 13 residues. Germline CDR1 is MNHEY and CDR2 is SMNVEV (reference sequence). V lost 7 bases, J lost 1 base, and 10 bases lay in between. CDR3 DNA: TGTGCCAGCAAGCCCGCTCGGAACACTGAAGCTTTCTTT. It is translated as CASKPARNTEAFF.

This chain joins TRBV7-9 and TRBJ2-3, with 9 bases fitting TRBD1. The CDR3 totals 15 residues. CDR1 SEHNR and CDR2 FQNEAQ come from the germline V gene (reference sequence). The J segment lost 4 bases and the V segment lost 4 bases, leaving 6 bases of the junction unmatched. The CDR3 DNA sequence: TGTGCCAGCAGCTACCCGGGACAGGGAGCAGATACGCAGTATTTT. As protein: CASSYPGQGADTQYF.

The chain joins TRBV4-2 to TRBJ2-7, with TRBD2 matching 15 bases. This CDR3 is 16 amino acids long. Germline-derived CDR1 and CDR2 are LGHNA and YNFKEQ. Trimming took 3 bases from V and 2 from J; bases not matched to a gene: 2. The CDR3 spells CASSQGLAGGTYEQYF. The CDR3 DNA reads as TGTGCCAGCAGCCAGGGACTAGCGGGAGGAACCTACGAGCAGTACTTC.

The chain links TRBV29-1 to TRBJ1-2; D gene ambiguous. Germline CDR1 and CDR2: SQVTM and ANQGSEA. Deletions cut 4 bases from V and 2 bases from J, with 17 bases between. The CDR3 length is 15 residues. The CDR3 region is CSVVIGGDSNYGYTF. In nucleotides, the CDR3 is TGCAGCGTTGTGATTGGCGGGGATTCGAACTATGGCTACACCTTC.

The chain joins TRBV10-3 to TRBJ1-2; tentative D call: TRBD1 (6 bases). Germline CDR1 and CDR2: ENHRY and SYGVKD. V dropped 2 bases and J dropped 6 bases, with 10 bases sitting between them. This CDR3 has 13 amino acids. The CDR3 here is CAISEQGTDGYTF. The CDR3 DNA is TGTGCCATCAGTGAGCAGGGGACGGATGGCTACACCTTC.

The V call is TRBV10-3, the J call TRBJ1-6; tentative D call: TRBD1 (5 bases). The V end lost 7 bases, the J end lost 6 bases, and 16 bases lay between the germline ends. The CDR3 has 15 amino acids. Per the germline V gene, CDR1 is ENHRY and CDR2 is SYGVKD. The CDR3 DNA sequence: TGTGCCATCAAACGGGGGGACGCCAGTAATTCACCCCTCCACTTT. Its translation: CAIKRGDASNSPLHF.

The V call is TRBV6-2 or TRBV6-3, the J call TRBJ2-2, with 14 bases matching TRBD2. Trimming removed 2 bases from V and 6 bases from J; junction bases left unmatched: 8. Germline CDR1 is MNHEY and CDR2 is SVGEGT. CDR3 length: 18 amino acids. For the CDR3, the DNA is TGTGCCAGCAGTTACCCGGCGGGACTAGCGGGAGTATCCGGGGAGCTGTTTTTT. Translation: CASSYPAGLAGVSGELFF.

The chain uses TRBV11-3 and TRBJ2-7, with D perhaps matching TRBD1 (6 bases). This CDR3 is 13 amino acids long. Trimming cost V 7 bases and J 3 bases, with 13 bases left between them. Per the germline V gene, CDR1 is SGHNT and CDR2 is YENEEA. CDR3 amino acids: CASTLMDSYEQYF. In nucleotides, the CDR3 is TGTGCCAGCACCCTTATGGACAGCTACGAGCAGTACTTC.

This clone occurred once. The chain combines TRBV19 with TRBJ2-2; no clear D gene. Germline CDR1 LNHDA, CDR2 SQIVND (reference sequence). The CDR3 has 14 residues. The V and J ends lost 7 bases and 1 base respectively, with 10 bases between them. The CDR3 DNA reads TGTGCCAGTATCGACCGAGGGAACACCGGGGAGCTGTTTTTT. Translation gives CASIDRGNTGELFF.

The rearrangement joins TRBV9 to TRBJ1-3, with 10 bases matching TRBD1. Unmatched junction bases numbered 3, after V lost 5 bases and J lost 4 bases. The CDR3 is 14 amino acids. Per the germline V gene, CDR1 is SGDLS and CDR2 is YYNGEE. CDR3 loop: CASSDRGQGNTIYF. The CDR3 DNA follows: TGTGCCAGCAGTGACAGGGGGCAAGGAAACACCATATATTTT.

This chain connects TRBV7-2 to TRBJ2-2, with 8 nucleotides matching TRBD2. The CDR3 has 16 residues. The J segment lost 5 bases and the V segment lost 3 bases, leaving 8 bases of the junction unmatched. Germline assignment: CDR1 SGHTA and CDR2 FQGNSA. In DNA form, the CDR3 reads TGTGCCAGCAGCTTCTCCGGGACTAGACAAACCGGGGAGCTGTTTTTT. Protein sequence: CASSFSGTRQTGELFF.

V usage is TRBV20-1 and J usage is TRBJ1-2, with 7 bases matching TRBD1. This CDR3 has 11 amino acids. CDR1 is DFQATT and CDR2 is SNEGSKA in the germline V gene (reference sequence). With 6 bases clipped from V and 4 bases from J, the junction kept 2 bases outside the gene matches. DNA for the CDR3: TGCAGTGCCACAGGGGTCTATGGCTACACCTTC. As protein: CSATGVYGYTF.

This chain connects TRBV6-5 to TRBJ2-3; D remains ambiguous. The CDR3 is 13 residues long. V was shortened by 6 bases and J by 0 bases, with 7 bases between the two germline ends. CDR1 and CDR2 from the germline V gene are MNHEY and SVGAGI. This chain's CDR3 is CASRESSTDTQYF. The CDR3 nucleotides are TGTGCCAGCAGGGAGTCTAGCACAGATACGCAGTATTTT.

J is TRBJ1-6 and V is TRBV6-5; a weak D match, TRBD1 (5 bases). The CDR3 has 13 residues. Per germline, CDR1 MNHEY and CDR2 SVGAGI. With 6 bases removed from V and 10 bases from J, the gap between germline ends came to 13 bases. CDR3 sequence: CASSRLDNSPLHF. CDR3 nucleotides: TGTGCCAGCAGCCGGCTGGACAACTCACCCCTCCACTTT.

The chain combines TRBV15 with TRBJ1-1; tentatively, D is TRBD1 (6 bases). Trimming took 1 base from V and 8 from J, leaving 14 bases between them. Germline V CDR1 and CDR2: LNHNV, YYDKDF (reference sequence). The CDR3 contains 14 residues. In DNA form, the CDR3 reads TGTGCCACCAGCAGAGTCCTAGGGGGATCCGAAGCTTTCTTT. Protein product: CATSRVLGGSEAFF.

The chain links TRBV7-2 to TRBJ2-7; D unresolved. Germline CDR1 is SGHTA and CDR2 is FQGNSA. V gave up 3 bases and J gave up 2 bases, with 11 bases separating them. CDR3 length equals 14 residues. CDR3 nucleotide sequence: TGTGCCAGCAGCTTGGGCCCAACAACCTACGAGCAGTACTTC. It is translated as CASSLGPTTYEQYF.

The V and J genes are TRBV20-1 and TRBJ1-4; D perhaps matches TRBD1 (5 bases). The CDR3 has 11 residues. The germline V gene encodes CDR1 DFQATT and CDR2 SNEGSKA (reference sequence). The germline V and J ends were trimmed by 3 bases and 10 bases, with 9 bases remaining between them. In DNA, the CDR3 is TGCAGTGCTAGTGTAGGGGCAAAACTGTTTTTT. Amino acids: CSASVGAKLFF.

CDR3 region: CSVEDLRDSVSNEQFF. The CDR3 DNA reads TGCAGCGTTGAAGATCTGAGGGACTCCGTGAGCAATGAGCAGTTCTTC. The chain links TRBV29-1 to TRBJ2-1; tentatively, D is TRBD2 (6 bases). The CDR3 has 16 residues. V lost 0 bases, J lost 6 bases, and 18 bases lay in between. Germline CDR1 is SQVTM and CDR2 is ANQGSEA.

The chain carries TRBV7-2 and TRBJ2-3, with TRBD2 identical over 7 bases. Trimming took 7 bases from V and 0 from J; bases not matched to a gene: 4. The V gene's germline CDR1 is SGHTA and CDR2 FQGNSA. The CDR3 is 14 amino acids. DNA of the CDR3: TGTGCCAGCAAGGCGCGGGGGAGCACAGATACGCAGTATTTT. It encodes CASKARGSTDTQYF.

This clone has only one observation. J is TRBJ1-2 and V is TRBV24-1; TRBD1 is a possible D gene (5 bases). V gave up 6 bases and J gave up 4 bases, with 11 bases separating them. CDR1 KGHDR and CDR2 SFDVKD come from the germline V gene. The CDR3 runs 13 residues. CDR3 nucleotides: TGTGCCACCAGTAAGACAGAGTCCTATGGCTACACCTTC. It is translated as CATSKTESYGYTF.

The CDR3 region is CASSGPGAEEKLFF. CDR3 sequence (DNA): TGTGCCAGCAGCGGCCCAGGGGCGGAGGAAAAACTGTTTTTT. The chain carries TRBV9 and TRBJ1-4; maybe TRBD1 (6 bases). CDR1 and CDR2 from the germline V gene are SGDLS and YYNGEE. V was clipped by 3 bases and J by 8 bases, with 14 bases between them. The CDR3 consists of 14 residues.